This entry describes one TCR beta chain. The data were produced by immunoSEQ multiplex PCR, yet TCRdb's version contains in-frame clones alone and is incomplete. The sample has fewer than 150,000 clones; roughly 90% are singletons. This sample stems from a study of blood T cell repertoires in COVID-19. V lost 6 bases and J 1 base, leaving 16 bases between the germline ends. This CDR3 contains 16 residues. CDR1 and CDR2 (germline): KGHSH, LQKENI. The chain carries TRBV18 and TRBJ2-1; possible D gene TRBD1, 6 bases. This clonotype was sampled from a human donor in a cohort sampled during active COVID-19. The sample consisted of peripheral blood. In DNA form, the CDR3 reads TGTGCCAGCTCTCGACGACAGGTTGGGTCCTACAATGAGCAGTTCTTC. The encoded protein is CASSRRQVGSYNEQFF.